This passage covers 17 T cell receptor beta chains from one sample sequenced in a study of blood T cell repertoires in COVID-19. Assay used: immunoSEQ multiplex PCR; TCRdb lists only in-frame clones, some missing. The table lists more than 95,000 clones, about 80% of them singletons, with approximately 3.3% in the top ten. The sample consisted of peripheral blood. Receptors originate from an elderly woman with active or convalescent COVID-19.

The rearrangement joins TRBV10-3 to TRBJ1-1; 8 bases match TRBD1. The CDR3 sequence is 15 residues long. Germline values: CDR1 ENHRY, CDR2 SYGVKD. J lost 2 bases, V lost 3 bases, and 5 bases had no gene match. CDR3 sequence reads: CAISEPGTGNTEAFF. The CDR3 DNA follows: TGTGCCATCAGTGAACCCGGGACAGGAAACACTGAAGCTTTCTTT.

The chain couples TRBV29-1 to TRBJ1-3; no clear D. This CDR3 is built from 13 residues. Trimming removed 5 bases at V and 4 bases at J, with 12 bases between. CDR1 and CDR2 (germline): SQVTM, ANQGSEA. The CDR3 region is CSVRRTGGNTIYF. The DNA of the CDR3 is TGCAGCGTTAGGAGGACGGGCGGAAACACCATATATTTT.

V usage is TRBV9 and J usage is TRBJ2-7; D call uncertain. V lost 4 bases, J lost 6 bases, and 17 bases lay in between. Germline V gives CDR1 SGDLS, CDR2 YYNGEE. CDR3 length equals 14 residues. The CDR3 DNA sequence: TGTGCCAGCAGCCTTAGTATAGCCCCGGGCGAGCAGTACTTC. Its protein is CASSLSIAPGEQYF.

In nucleotides, the CDR3 is TGTGCCAGCAGCAATGGGGGGGCAGGGAGCTCCTATAATTCACCCCTCCACTTT. Translated: CASSNGGAGSSYNSPLHF. The V call is TRBV21-1, the J call TRBJ1-6. TRBV21-1 is assigned pseudogene status. There are 18 residues in the CDR3.

CDR3 amino acids: CAISEADRGGQETQYF. The CDR3, as DNA: TGTGCCATCAGCGAAGCGGACAGGGGGGGACAAGAGACCCAGTACTTC. The chain uses TRBV10-3 and TRBJ2-5; 10 bases map to TRBD1. V lost 6 bases to trimming and J lost 2 bases; unmatched junction nucleotides: 9. Germline CDR1 and CDR2: ENHRY and SYGVKD. The CDR3 spans 16 residues.

This rearrangement joins TRBV19 to TRBJ2-3, with D tentatively TRBD1 (5 bases). The CDR3 covers 15 residues. Germline V CDR1 and CDR2: LNHDA, SQIVND (reference sequence). The V end was cut by 7 bases, the J end by 2 bases, with 16 bases between. The CDR3 loop is CASTTRVTSTDTQYF. CDR3 nucleotide sequence: TGTGCCAGTACAACCAGGGTTACTTCCACAGATACGCAGTATTTT. Based on the CDR3 plus reference TRBV19 and TRBJ2-3, the full variable domain is DGGITQSPKYLFRKEGQNVTLSCEQNLNHDAMYWYRQDPGQGLRLIYYSQIVNDFQKGDIAEGYSVSREKKESFPLTVTSAQKNPTAFYLCASTTRVTSTDTQYFGPGTRLTVL.

The chain has TRBV28 and TRBJ1-1; 9 bases align to TRBD1. Germline CDR1 is MDHEN and CDR2 is SYDVKM. The CDR3 contains 15 residues. Trimming took 8 bases from V and 1 from J; bases not matched to a gene: 8. CDR3 coding DNA: TGTGCCAGCCGCGAACAGGGGGCAAGGAACACTGAAGCTTTCTTT. Amino acids: CASREQGARNTEAFF.

The rearrangement joins TRBV5-1 to TRBJ2-2; the match to TRBD1 covers 7 bases. J was trimmed by 2 bases and V by 5 bases; bases with no gene match: 3. This CDR3 region has 14 residues. CDR1 is SGHRS, CDR2 YFSETQ, per germline. The DNA for the CDR3 is TGCGCCAGCAGGAACAGGGGTAACACCGGGGAGCTGTTTTTT. It codes for CASRNRGNTGELFF. The variable domain in full, with the rest retrieved from reference TRBV5-1 and TRBJ2-2, is KAGVTQTPRYLIKTRGQQVTLSCSPISGHRSVSWYQQTPGQGLQFLFEYFSETQRNKGNFPGRFSGRQFSNSRSEMNVSTLELGDSALYLCASRNRGNTGELFFGEGSRLTVL.

The J gene is TRBJ1-5, the V gene TRBV6-1; no clear D. Germline V gene data show CDR1 as MNHNS and CDR2 as SASEGT. Trimming took off 3 bases at V and 4 bases at J, with 10 bases between the two ends. CDR3 size: 14 residues. The CDR3 spells CASSDFLTNQPQHF. The CDR3 nucleotides are TGTGCCAGCAGTGATTTTTTAACTAATCAGCCCCAGCATTTT.

The V gene is TRBV5-4, the J gene TRBJ1-1; a weak D match, TRBD1 (6 bases). Germline CDR1 is SGHNT and CDR2 is YYREEE (reference sequence). CDR3 length: 15 residues. V lost 2 bases and J lost 6, with 17 bases in between. Here the CDR3 DNA reads TGTGCCAGCAGCTTTCCCACAGGGTCGGTCCCTGAAGCTTTCTTT. Residues: CASSFPTGSVPEAFF.

The gene calls are TRBV7-3 and TRBJ2-1; a weak D match, TRBD1 (8 bases). V was cut by 4 bases and J by 1 base, with 23 bases left in between. The germline V gene encodes CDR1 SGHTA and CDR2 FQGTGA. The CDR3 runs 19 residues. CDR3 region: CASSSSDRTGRGSYNEQFF. CDR3 coding DNA: TGTGCCAGCAGCTCTTCAGATCGGACAGGGAGGGGGTCCTACAATGAGCAGTTCTTC.

This chain links TRBV7-2 with TRBJ2-2; D unclear. The V end was cut by 5 bases, the J end by 5 bases, with 15 bases between. There are 15 residues in the CDR3. In germline, CDR1 is SGHTA, CDR2 FQGNSA. As DNA, the CDR3 is TGTGCCAGCAGCCCTAGAAAAGAGCCTACCGGGGAGCTGTTTTTT. Residues: CASSPRKEPTGELFF.

The V and J genes are TRBV29-1 and TRBJ2-2; 10 nucleotides line up with TRBD1. The germline gives CDR1 SQVTM, CDR2 ANQGSEA. The junction had 9 bases not matched to a gene; V was cut back by 7 bases and J by 4 bases. The CDR3 spans 15 residues. The chain's CDR3 is CSASTGTGATGELFF. CDR3 DNA: TGCAGCGCAAGCACCGGGACAGGGGCCACCGGGGAGCTGTTTTTT.

The chain uses TRBV28 and TRBJ2-1; 8 bases map to TRBD2. CDR1 and CDR2 (germline): MDHEN, SYDVKM. V lost 6 bases to trimming and J lost 0 bases; unmatched junction nucleotides: 4. The CDR3 extends over 15 amino acids. The CDR3 bases are TGTGCCAGCAGCCGCGGGGGGAGCTCCTACAATGAGCAGTTCTTC. This codes for CASSRGGSSYNEQFF.

The genes are TRBV19 and TRBJ1-6; D unclear. The CDR3 length is 17 residues. Germline lookup yields CDR1 LNHDA and CDR2 SQIVND (reference sequence). V lost 9 bases to trimming and J lost 0 bases, with 18 bases between them. Here the CDR3 reads CASGPWSGSSYNSPLHF. The CDR3 nucleotides are TGTGCCAGCGGACCCTGGTCGGGGAGCTCCTATAATTCACCCCTCCACTTT. Supplemented by reference TRBV19 and TRBJ1-6, the full variable domain reads DGGITQSPKYLFRKEGQNVTLSCEQNLNHDAMYWYRQDPGQGLRLIYYSQIVNDFQKGDIAEGYSVSREKKESFPLTVTSAQKNPTAFYLCASGPWSGSSYNSPLHFGNGTRLTVT.

The chain couples TRBV28 to TRBJ1-1; D possibly corresponds to TRBD1 (5 bases). Germline values: CDR1 MDHEN, CDR2 SYDVKM. There are 12 residues in the CDR3. Trimming pared 8 bases from V and 5 bases from J, leaving 12 bases between. The CDR3 sequence is CASASGETEAFF. The CDR3, as DNA: TGTGCCAGCGCCTCGGGGGAGACTGAAGCTTTCTTT.

The chain uses TRBV6-1 and TRBJ1-5, with D possibly TRBD1 on 5 matching bases. The CDR3 contains 13 residues. Looked up from germline, CDR1 is MNHNS and CDR2 is SASEGT. Trimming cost V 0 bases and J 6 bases, with 6 bases left between them. CDR3 region: CASSEAQGQPQHF. For the CDR3, the DNA is TGTGCCAGCAGTGAAGCGCAGGGTCAGCCCCAGCATTTT.